Reported below is one TCR beta chain. This sample stems from a study of blood T cell repertoires in COVID-19. In the study overall: Some COVID-19 samples were acute and others convalescent; all came from the United States, Italy and Spain. T cells, B-cell-depleted T cells, or PBMCs supplied cDNA or gDNA.

CDR3 size: 14 residues. Between the trimmed V and J ends, which lost 3 bases and 1 base, there was a span of 9 bases. Germline V CDR1 and CDR2: LNHDA, SQIVND (reference sequence). Libraries were prepared by immunoSEQ multiplex PCR; TCRdb keeps only in-frame clonotypes and omits some of them. Among 50,000 to 65,000 clones listed, around 90% were seen once. This clonotype was sampled from a middle-aged man with active COVID-19. This chain links TRBV19 with TRBJ1-2; D gene uncertain. Sequencing used peripheral blood. In DNA form, the CDR3 reads TGTGCCAGTAGTATTTTCGGGATTAACTATGGCTACACCTTC. It translates to CASSIFGINYGYTF.